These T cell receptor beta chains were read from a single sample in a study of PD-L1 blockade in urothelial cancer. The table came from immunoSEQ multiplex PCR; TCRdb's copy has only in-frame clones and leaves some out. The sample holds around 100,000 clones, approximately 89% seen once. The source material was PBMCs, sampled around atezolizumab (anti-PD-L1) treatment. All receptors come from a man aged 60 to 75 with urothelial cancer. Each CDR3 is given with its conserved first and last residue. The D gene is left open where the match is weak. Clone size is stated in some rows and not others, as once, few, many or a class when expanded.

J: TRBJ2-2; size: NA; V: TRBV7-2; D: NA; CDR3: CASSLVIPGPLFF; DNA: TGTGCCAGCAGCTTAGTAATACCAGGCCCGCTGTTTTTT
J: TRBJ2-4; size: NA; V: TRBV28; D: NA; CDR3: CASSLGAIAKNIQYF; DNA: TGTGCCAGCAGTTTAGGGGCCATAGCCAAAAACATTCAGTACTTC
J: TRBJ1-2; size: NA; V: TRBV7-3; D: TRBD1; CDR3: CASSLNPRDRGEGDYGYTF; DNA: TGTGCCAGCAGCTTAAATCCCCGGGACAGGGGCGAAGGGGACTATGGCTACACCTTC
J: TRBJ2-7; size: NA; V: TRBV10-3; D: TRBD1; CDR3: CATHPGTAYEQYF; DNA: TGTGCCACCCATCCCGGGACAGCCTACGAGCAGTACTTC
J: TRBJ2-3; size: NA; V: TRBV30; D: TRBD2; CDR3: CAWRETSGQYF; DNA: TGTGCCTGGAGGGAGACTAGCGGACAGTATTTT
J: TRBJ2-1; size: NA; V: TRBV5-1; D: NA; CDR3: CASHVEGINNEQFF; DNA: TGCGCCAGCCACGTCGAGGGTATAAACAATGAGCAGTTCTTC
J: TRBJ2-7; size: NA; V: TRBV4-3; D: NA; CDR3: CASSQDRESYEQYF; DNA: TGCGCCAGCAGCCAAGACCGGGAGAGCTACGAGCAGTACTTC
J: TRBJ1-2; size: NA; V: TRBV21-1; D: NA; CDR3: CAVPPRGGDGYTF; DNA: TGTGCCGTTCCACCAAGGGGTGGGGATGGCTACACCTTC
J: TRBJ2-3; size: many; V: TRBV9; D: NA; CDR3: CATSTGQTDTQYF; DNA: TGTGCCACCAGCACAGGTCAAACAGATACGCAGTATTTT
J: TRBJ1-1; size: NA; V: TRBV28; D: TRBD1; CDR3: CASSFAGQGGTEAFF; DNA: TGTGCCAGCAGTTTCGCGGGACAGGGTGGCACTGAAGCTTTCTTT
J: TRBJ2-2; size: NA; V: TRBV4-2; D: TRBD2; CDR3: CASSQDGRGGTGELFF; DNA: TGTGCCAGCAGCCAAGATGGGCGGGGGGGCACCGGGGAGCTGTTTTTT
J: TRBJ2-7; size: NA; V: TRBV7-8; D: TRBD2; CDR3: CASSLAGGREQYF; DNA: TGTGCCAGCAGCTTAGCGGGGGGGAGGGAGCAGTACTTC
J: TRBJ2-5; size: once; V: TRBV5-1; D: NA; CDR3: CASSLDREGETQYF; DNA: TGCGCCAGCAGCTTGGACAGGGAGGGAGAGACCCAGTACTTC
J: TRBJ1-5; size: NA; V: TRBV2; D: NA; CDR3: CASSDRALSNQPQHF; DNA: TGTGCCAGCAGTGACAGGGCCTTAAGCAATCAGCCCCAGCATTTT
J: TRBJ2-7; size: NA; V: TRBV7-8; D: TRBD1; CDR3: CASSLGEPGQGGEQYF; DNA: TGTGCCAGCAGCTTGGGAGAACCGGGACAGGGCGGCGAGCAGTACTTC
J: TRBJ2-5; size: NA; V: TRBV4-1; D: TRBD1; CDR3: CASSQVGTGGAGTQYF; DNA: TGCGCCAGCAGCCAAGTCGGGACAGGGGGCGCCGGGACCCAGTACTTC
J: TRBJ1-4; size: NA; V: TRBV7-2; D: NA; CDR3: CASSTSQGGRGKLFF; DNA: TGTGCCAGCAGCACCTCACAGGGAGGGCGGGGAAAACTGTTTTTT
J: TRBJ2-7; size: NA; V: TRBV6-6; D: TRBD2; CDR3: CASRSTSGRDLEQYF; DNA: TGTGCCAGCAGAAGCACTAGCGGGAGGGACCTCGAGCAGTACTTC
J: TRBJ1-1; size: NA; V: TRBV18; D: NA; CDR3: CASSPGIGNTEAFF; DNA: TGTGCCAGCTCGCCCGGGATAGGGAACACTGAAGCTTTCTTT
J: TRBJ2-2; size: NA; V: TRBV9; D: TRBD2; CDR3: CASSISGTGTGELFF; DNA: TGTGCCAGCAGCATTAGCGGGACGGGCACCGGGGAGCTGTTTTTT
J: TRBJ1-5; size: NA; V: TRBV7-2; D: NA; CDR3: CASSLERGGGQPQHF; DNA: TGTGCCAGCAGCTTAGAGCGGGGAGGGGGTCAGCCCCAGCATTTT
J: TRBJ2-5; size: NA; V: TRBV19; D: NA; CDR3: CASNSGETQYF; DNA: TGTGCCAGTAACAGTGGAGAGACCCAGTACTTC
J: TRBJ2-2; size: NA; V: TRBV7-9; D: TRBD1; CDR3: CASSLVRGRRAGELFF; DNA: TGTGCCAGCAGCTTAGTTAGGGGGCGACGGGCCGGGGAGCTGTTTTTT
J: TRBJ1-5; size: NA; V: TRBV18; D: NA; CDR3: CASSLGQGNQPQHF; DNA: TGTGCCAGCTCGTTAGGCCAGGGCAATCAGCCCCAGCATTTT
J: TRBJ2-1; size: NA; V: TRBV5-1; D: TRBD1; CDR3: CASSGGQGFDEQFF; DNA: TGCGCCAGCAGCGGTGGACAGGGATTTGATGAGCAGTTCTTC
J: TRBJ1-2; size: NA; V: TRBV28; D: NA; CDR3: CASSFGGARDYGYTF; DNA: TGTGCCAGCAGTTTTGGGGGGGCGCGGGACTATGGCTACACCTTC
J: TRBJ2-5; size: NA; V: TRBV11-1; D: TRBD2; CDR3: CASSLVSGGAGAAETQYF; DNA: TGTGCCAGCAGCTTAGTTAGCGGGGGGGCTGGGGCGGCGGAGACCCAGTACTTC
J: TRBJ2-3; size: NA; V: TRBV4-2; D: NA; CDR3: CASSLEAERTDTQYF; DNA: TGTGCCAGCAGTCTCGAAGCGGAGCGCACAGATACGCAGTATTTT
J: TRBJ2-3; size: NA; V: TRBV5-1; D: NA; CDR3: CASSLVLGDIQREYF; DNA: TGCGCCAGCAGCTTGGTTCTCGGGGACATCCAACGGGAGTATTTT
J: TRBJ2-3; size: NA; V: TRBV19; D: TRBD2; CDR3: CATSLAGGSTDTQYF; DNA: TGTGCCACCTCACTAGCGGGGGGGAGCACAGATACGCAGTATTTT
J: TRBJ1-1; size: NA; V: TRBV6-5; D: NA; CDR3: CASSSQGWTEAFF; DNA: TGTGCCAGCAGCTCCCAGGGGTGGACTGAAGCTTTCTTT
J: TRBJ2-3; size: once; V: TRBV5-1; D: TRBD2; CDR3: CASSFRGGQGGTQYF; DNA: TGCGCCAGCAGCTTTCGGGGGGGACAAGGAGGGACGCAGTATTTT
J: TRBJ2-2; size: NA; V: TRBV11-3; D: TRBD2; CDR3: CASSRAGGTGELFF; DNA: TGTGCCAGCAGCCGGGCGGGAGGGACCGGGGAGCTGTTTTTT
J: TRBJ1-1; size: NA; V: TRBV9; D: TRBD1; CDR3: CASSTRGRDTEAFF; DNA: TGTGCCAGCAGCACCAGGGGGCGCGACACTGAAGCTTTCTTT
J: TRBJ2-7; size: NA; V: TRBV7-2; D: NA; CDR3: CASSWLENYEQYF; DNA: TGTGCCAGCAGCTGGCTGGAGAACTACGAGCAGTACTTC